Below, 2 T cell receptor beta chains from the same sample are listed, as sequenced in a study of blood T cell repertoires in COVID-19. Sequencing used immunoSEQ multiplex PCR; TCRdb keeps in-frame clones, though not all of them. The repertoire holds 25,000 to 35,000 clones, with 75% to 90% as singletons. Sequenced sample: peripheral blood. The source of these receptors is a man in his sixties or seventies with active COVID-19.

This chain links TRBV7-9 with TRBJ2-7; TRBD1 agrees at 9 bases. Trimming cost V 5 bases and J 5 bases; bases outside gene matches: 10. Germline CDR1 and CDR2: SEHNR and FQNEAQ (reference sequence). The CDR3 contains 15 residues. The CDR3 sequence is CASSRGGTGSDEQYF. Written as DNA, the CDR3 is TGTGCCAGCAGCCGAGGGGGGACAGGGAGCGACGAGCAGTACTTC.

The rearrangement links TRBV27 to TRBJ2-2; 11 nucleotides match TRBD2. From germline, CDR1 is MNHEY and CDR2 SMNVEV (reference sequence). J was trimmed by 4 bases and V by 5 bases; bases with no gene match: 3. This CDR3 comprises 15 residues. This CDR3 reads CASSRSGGGTGELFF. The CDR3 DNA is TGTGCCAGCAGTCGTAGCGGGGGGGGCACCGGGGAGCTGTTTTTT.